This T cell receptor (beta chain) derives from a study of blood T cell repertoires in COVID-19. Study-wide context: Material from acute and convalescent COVID-19 was sourced from the United States, Italy and Spain. T cells, B-cell-depleted T cells, or PBMCs provided the cDNA or gDNA that served as material.

With V trimmed by 1 base and J by 3 bases, 12 bases remained unmatched. The CDR3 consists of 18 residues. In germline, CDR1 is SNHLY, CDR2 FYNNEI. Original handling: For nucleated cells, counts were estimated from reference gene primer amplification. The table came from immunoSEQ multiplex PCR; TCRdb's copy has only in-frame clones and leaves some out. V, J and clone size reflect that table, while D and trimming were determined from the DNA. The sample shows some 58,000 clones, around nine tenths of them seen only once. Sequencing input: peripheral blood. The clonotype comes from a man aged 50-59 years with acute or convalescent COVID-19. The J gene is TRBJ1-1, the V gene TRBV2, with 9 positions matching TRBD1. Here the CDR3 reads CASSEVPMDRGAYTEAFF. The CDR3 DNA sequence: TGTGCCAGCAGTGAAGTACCAATGGACAGGGGAGCATACACTGAAGCTTTCTTT.